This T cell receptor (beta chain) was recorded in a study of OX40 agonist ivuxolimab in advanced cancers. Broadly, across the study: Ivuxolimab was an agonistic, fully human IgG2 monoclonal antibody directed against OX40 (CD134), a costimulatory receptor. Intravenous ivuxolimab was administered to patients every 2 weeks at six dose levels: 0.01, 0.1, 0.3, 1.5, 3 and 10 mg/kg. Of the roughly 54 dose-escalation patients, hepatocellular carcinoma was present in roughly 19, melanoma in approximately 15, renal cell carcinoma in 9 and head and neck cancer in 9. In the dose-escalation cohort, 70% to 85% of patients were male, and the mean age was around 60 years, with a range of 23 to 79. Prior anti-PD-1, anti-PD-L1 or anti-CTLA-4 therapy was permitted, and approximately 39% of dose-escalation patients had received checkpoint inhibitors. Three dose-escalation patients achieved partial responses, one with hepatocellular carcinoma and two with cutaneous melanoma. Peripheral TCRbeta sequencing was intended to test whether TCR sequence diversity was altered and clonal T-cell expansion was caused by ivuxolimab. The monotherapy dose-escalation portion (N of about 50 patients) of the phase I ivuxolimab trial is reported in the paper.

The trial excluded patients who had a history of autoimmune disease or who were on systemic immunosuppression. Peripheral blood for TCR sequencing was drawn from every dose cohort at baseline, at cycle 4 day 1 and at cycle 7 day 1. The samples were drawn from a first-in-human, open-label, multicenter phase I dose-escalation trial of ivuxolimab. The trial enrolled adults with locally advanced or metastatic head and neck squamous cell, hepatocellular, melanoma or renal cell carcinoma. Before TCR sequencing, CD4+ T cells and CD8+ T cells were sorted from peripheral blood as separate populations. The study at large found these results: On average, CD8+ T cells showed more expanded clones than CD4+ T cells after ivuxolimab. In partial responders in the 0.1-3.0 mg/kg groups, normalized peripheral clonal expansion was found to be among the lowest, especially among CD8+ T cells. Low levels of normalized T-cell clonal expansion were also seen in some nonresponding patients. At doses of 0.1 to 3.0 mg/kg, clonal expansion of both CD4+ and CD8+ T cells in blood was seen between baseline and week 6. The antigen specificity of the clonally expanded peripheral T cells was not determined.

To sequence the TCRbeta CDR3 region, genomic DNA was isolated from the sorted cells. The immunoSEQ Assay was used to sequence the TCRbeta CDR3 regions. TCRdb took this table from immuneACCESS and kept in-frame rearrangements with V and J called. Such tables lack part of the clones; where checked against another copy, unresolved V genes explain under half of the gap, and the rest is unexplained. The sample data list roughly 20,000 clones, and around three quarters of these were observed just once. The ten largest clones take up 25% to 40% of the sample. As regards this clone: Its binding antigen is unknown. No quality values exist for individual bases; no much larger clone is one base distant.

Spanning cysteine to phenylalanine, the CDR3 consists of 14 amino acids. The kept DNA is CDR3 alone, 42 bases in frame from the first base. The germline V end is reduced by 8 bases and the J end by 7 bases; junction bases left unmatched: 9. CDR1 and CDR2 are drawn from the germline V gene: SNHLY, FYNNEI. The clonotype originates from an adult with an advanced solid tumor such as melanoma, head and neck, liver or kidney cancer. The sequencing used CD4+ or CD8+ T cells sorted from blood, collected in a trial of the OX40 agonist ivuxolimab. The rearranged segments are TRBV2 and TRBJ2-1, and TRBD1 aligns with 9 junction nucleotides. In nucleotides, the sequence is TGTGCCAGCCGGGGGACAGGGTATTGGAATGAGCAGTTCTTC. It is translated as CASRGTGYWNEQFF.